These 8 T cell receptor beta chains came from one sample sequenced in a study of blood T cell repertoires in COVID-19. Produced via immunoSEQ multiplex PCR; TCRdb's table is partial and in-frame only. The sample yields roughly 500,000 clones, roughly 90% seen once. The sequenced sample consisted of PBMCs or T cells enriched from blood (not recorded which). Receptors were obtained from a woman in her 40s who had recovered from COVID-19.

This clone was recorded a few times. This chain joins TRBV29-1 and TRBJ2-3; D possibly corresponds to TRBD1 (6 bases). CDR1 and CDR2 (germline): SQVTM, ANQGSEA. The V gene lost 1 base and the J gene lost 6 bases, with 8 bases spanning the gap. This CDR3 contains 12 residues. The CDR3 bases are TGCAGCGTTGAAGCAGGGGCTGATACGCAGTATTTT. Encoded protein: CSVEAGADTQYF.

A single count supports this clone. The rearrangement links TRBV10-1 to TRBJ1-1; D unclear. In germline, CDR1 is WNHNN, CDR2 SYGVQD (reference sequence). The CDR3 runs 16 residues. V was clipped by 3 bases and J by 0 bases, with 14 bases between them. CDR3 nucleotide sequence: TGCGCCAGCAGTGATGTGCGGGGAAACATGAACACTGAAGCTTTCTTT. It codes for CASSDVRGNMNTEAFF.

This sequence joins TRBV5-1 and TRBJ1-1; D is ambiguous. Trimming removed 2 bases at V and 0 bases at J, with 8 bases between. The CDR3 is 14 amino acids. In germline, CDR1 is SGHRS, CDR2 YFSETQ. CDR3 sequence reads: CASSFSSLNTEAFF. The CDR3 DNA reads TGCGCCAGCAGCTTCTCGTCCTTGAACACTGAAGCTTTCTTT.

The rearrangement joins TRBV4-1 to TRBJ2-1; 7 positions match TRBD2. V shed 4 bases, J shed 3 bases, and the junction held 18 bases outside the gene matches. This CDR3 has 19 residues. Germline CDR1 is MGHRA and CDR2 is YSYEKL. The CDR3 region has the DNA TGCGCCAGCAGCCTACCTGATTCTAGCGGACTGGCGGGCTACAATGAGCAGTTCTTC. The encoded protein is CASSLPDSSGLAGYNEQFF.

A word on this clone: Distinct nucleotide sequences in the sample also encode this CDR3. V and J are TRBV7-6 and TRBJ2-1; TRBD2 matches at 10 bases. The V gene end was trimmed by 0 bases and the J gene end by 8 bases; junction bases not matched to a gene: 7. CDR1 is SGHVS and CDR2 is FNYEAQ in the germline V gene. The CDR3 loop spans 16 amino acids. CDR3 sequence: CASSLAPSGSGDEQFF. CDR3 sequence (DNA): TGTGCCAGCAGCTTAGCGCCTAGCGGGAGCGGGGATGAGCAGTTCTTC.

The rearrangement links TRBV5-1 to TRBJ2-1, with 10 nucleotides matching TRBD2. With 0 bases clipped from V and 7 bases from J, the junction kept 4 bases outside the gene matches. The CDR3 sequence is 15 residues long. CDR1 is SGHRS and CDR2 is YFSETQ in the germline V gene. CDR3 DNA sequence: TGCGCCAGCAGCTTGGCCGGGACTAGCGTTAATGAGCAGTTCTTC. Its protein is CASSLAGTSVNEQFF.

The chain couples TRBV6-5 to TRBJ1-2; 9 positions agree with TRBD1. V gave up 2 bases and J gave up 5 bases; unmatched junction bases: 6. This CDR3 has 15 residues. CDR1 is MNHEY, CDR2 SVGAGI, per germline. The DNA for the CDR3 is TGTGCCAGCAGTTACCGGACGGGGACAGGGTATGGCTACACCTTC. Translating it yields CASSYRTGTGYGYTF.

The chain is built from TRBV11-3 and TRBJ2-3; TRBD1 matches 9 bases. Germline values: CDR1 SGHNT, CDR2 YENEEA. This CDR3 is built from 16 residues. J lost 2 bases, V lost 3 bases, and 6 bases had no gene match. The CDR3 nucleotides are TGTGCCAGCAGCTTCGGGACAGGGATCGACACAGATACGCAGTATTTT. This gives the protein CASSFGTGIDTDTQYF.